A single sample gave rise to the 4 T cell receptor beta chains below, sequenced in a study of coeliac disease. The method was immunoSEQ multiplex PCR; TCRdb's version includes in-frame clones alone and lacks a portion of them. The table records approximately 1,000 clones, roughly 50% of them present only once. Source material: intraepithelial lymphocytes from the gut. Receptors originate from a man between 65 and 80 years old without celiac disease.

Judged by abundance, this clone is large. The rearrangement uses TRBV13 and TRBJ2-5, with D tentatively TRBD1 (6 bases). The CDR3 consists of 14 residues. With 6 bases removed from V and 4 bases from J, the gap between germline ends came to 15 bases. CDR1 and CDR2 from the germline V gene are PRHDT and FYEKMQ (reference sequence). CDR3 DNA: TGTGCCAGCAGTAGGACCCTAGGGGGAGAGACCCAGTACTTC. It specifies CASSRTLGGETQYF.

This clone was detected a few times. The V and J genes are TRBV28 and TRBJ1-5, with D possibly TRBD1 on 5 matching bases. V lost 6 bases and J 4 bases, leaving 16 bases between the germline ends. Germline lookup yields CDR1 MDHEN and CDR2 SYDVKM. The CDR3 is 15 residues long. The CDR3 loop is CASSPPQGMNQPQHF. For the CDR3, the DNA is TGTGCCAGCAGCCCCCCTCAGGGTATGAATCAGCCCCAGCATTTT.

In this sample, this clone turned up a few times. The rearrangement links TRBV28 to TRBJ2-7, with D tentatively TRBD2 (6 bases). Per germline, CDR1 MDHEN and CDR2 SYDVKM. V was shortened by 5 bases and J by 2 bases, with 19 bases between the two germline ends. The length of the CDR3 is 16 residues. CDR3 DNA: TGTGCCAGCAGTACCGATGCGCGGGGCATGGCCTACGAGCAGTACTTC. This translates into CASSTDARGMAYEQYF. Full variable domain (rest looked up from reference TRBV28 and TRBJ2-7): DVKVTQSSRYLVKRTGEKVFLECVQDMDHENMFWYRQDPGLGLRLIYFSYDVKMKEKGDIPEGYSVSREKKERFSLILESASTNQTSMYLCASSTDARGMAYEQYFGPGTRLTVT.

This chain links TRBV5-4 with TRBJ2-3, with D possibly matching TRBD2 (7 bases). V was pared by 4 bases and J by 1 base, with 13 bases between. The germline CDR1 and CDR2 sequences are SGHNT and YYREEE (reference sequence). This CDR3 is 15 amino acids long. The CDR3 spells CASSPTGGRTDTQYF. The CDR3 nucleotides read TGTGCCAGCAGCCCGACGGGGGGCCGCACAGATACGCAGTATTTT.